The 17 T cell receptor beta chains presented below share a single source sample, sequenced in a study of T cells in Graves' hyperthyroidism and ophthalmopathy. The TCR beta CDR3 regions underwent amplification using RNA transcripts as the source. Researchers ran a first-round RT-PCR on the TCR CDR3 using the HTBI primer set. TCRdb fed the multiplex PCR reads into MiXCR, producing one record per CDR3 protein. There are hundreds of thousands of distinct CDR3 sequences in the sample; 12% to 15% occur only once, and around 9.6% lies in the top ten. Sequencing was performed on blood. These receptors all stem from a young woman with Graves' hyperthyroidism.

The V call is TRBV27, the J call TRBJ2-3; D might be TRBD2 (5 bases). CDR1 is MNHEY and CDR2 is SMNVEV in the germline V gene (reference sequence). V dropped 6 bases and J dropped 2 bases, with 12 bases sitting between them. The CDR3 has 14 amino acids. The CDR3 nucleotides read TGTGCCAGCAGCAGTCAGCTAGCCACAGATACGCAGTATTTT. This translates into CASSSQLATDTQYF.

This clonotype was found many times. J is TRBJ2-1 and V is TRBV20-1; the match to TRBD2 covers 7 bases. The CDR3 sequence is 14 residues long. Per the germline V gene, CDR1 is DFQATT and CDR2 is SNEGSKA (reference sequence). Trimming at V came to 7 bases and at J to 7 bases, leaving 13 bases not matched to a gene. The CDR3 coding sequence is TGCAGTGTCCGGAGTGGCGGGAGTGTGAATGAGCAGTTCTTC. Amino acids: CSVRSGGSVNEQFF.

The chain combines TRBV20-1 with TRBJ1-2; TRBD1 might be the D (6 bases). The germline V and J ends were trimmed by 7 bases and 2 bases, with 17 bases remaining between them. This CDR3 is 14 amino acids long. CDR1 DFQATT and CDR2 SNEGSKA come from the germline V gene (reference sequence). Here the CDR3 reads CSDRGGAKNYGYTF. The CDR3, as DNA: TGCAGTGACCGGGGGGGGGCGAAGAACTATGGCTACACCTTC.

This clonotype showed up many times. V is TRBV12-3 or TRBV12-4 and J is TRBJ2-3, with 7 bases aligning to TRBD2. With V trimmed by 5 bases and J by 3 bases, 8 bases remained unmatched. CDR3 length equals 15 residues. CDR3 region: CASSPGLVRTDTQYF. The CDR3 DNA sequence: TGTGCCAGCAGTCCCGGACTAGTGAGGACAGATACGCAGTATTTT.

This clonotype was detected a few times. This chain joins TRBV29-1 and TRBJ1-2; maybe TRBD1 (6 bases). V gave up 4 bases and J gave up 4 bases, with 16 bases separating them. This CDR3 contains 14 residues. Per the germline V gene, CDR1 is SQVTM and CDR2 is ANQGSEA. The CDR3 protein is CSVAGAREGYGYTF. The CDR3 DNA is TGCAGCGTTGCAGGGGCCAGGGAGGGCTATGGCTACACCTTC.

With regard to this clonotype: This could be a read error, since a much larger clone is one nucleotide away. V gene TRBV3-1 combines with J gene TRBJ2-1, with TRBD2 as a possible D gene (7 bases). V was pared by 3 bases and J by 5 bases, with 14 bases between. Germline lookup yields CDR1 LGHDT and CDR2 YNNKEL (reference sequence). This CDR3 has 15 residues. The CDR3 nucleotides are TGTGCCAGCAGCCAGGCGGGGGCCTTCGACAATGAGCAGTTCTTC. It translates to CASSQAGAFDNEQFF.

In its sample, this clonotype was seen many times. Mismatch with germline at one junction end may stem from a read error. This chain connects TRBV28 to TRBJ2-7; 7 bases agree with TRBD2. Per germline, CDR1 MDHEN and CDR2 SYDVKM. There are 13 residues in the CDR3. The CDR3 DNA sequence: TGTGCCACCAGTGGGCGGGAGAGTGACGAGCAGTACTTC. Its translation is CATSGRESDEQYF.

The chain has TRBV10-3 and TRBJ2-4; 9 nucleotides align to TRBD2. Per the germline V gene, CDR1 is ENHRY and CDR2 is SYGVKD. V shed 2 bases, J shed 2 bases, and the junction held 7 bases outside the gene matches. CDR3 size: 17 residues. CDR3 loop: CAISETWTSETKNIQYF. The CDR3 nucleotides read TGTGCCATCAGTGAGACCTGGACTAGCGAGACCAAAAACATTCAGTACTTC.

In this sample, this clonotype turned up many times. The V and J genes are TRBV2 and TRBJ1-1, with D tentatively TRBD1 (5 bases). CDR3 length equals 11 residues. V gave up 6 bases and J gave up 8 bases, with 10 bases separating them. Per germline, CDR1 SNHLY and CDR2 FYNNEI. The chain's CDR3 is CASSPGREAFF. The DNA for the CDR3 is TGTGCCAGCAGCCCAGGGAGGGAAGCTTTCTTT.

As for this clonotype: A much larger clone lies a single base off, so this may be a read error. This chain connects TRBV9 to TRBJ2-3, with 8 positions matching TRBD2. The CDR3 extends over 16 amino acids. Looked up from germline, CDR1 is SGDLS and CDR2 is YYNGEE. In DNA, the CDR3 is TGTGCCAGCGGCGTAGTAGCAGCGGGGGTCACAGATACGCAGTATTTT. Residues: CASGVVAAGVTDTQYF.

This clonotype was counted at least ten times. This chain uses TRBV6-5 with TRBJ2-3, with a tentative D call TRBD1 (5 bases). Germline CDR1 reads MNHEY; CDR2 reads SVGAGI. With 0 bases removed from V and 1 base from J, the gap between germline ends came to 17 bases. The CDR3 length is 18 residues. CDR3 in amino acids: CASSYSIPATGRTDTQYF. In DNA, the CDR3 is TGTGCCAGCAGTTACTCGATCCCAGCCACAGGCCGCACAGATACGCAGTATTTT.

This clonotype has ten or more counts. The chain couples TRBV5-1 to TRBJ2-5; 7 nucleotides agree with TRBD1. From germline, CDR1 is SGHRS and CDR2 YFSETQ. The CDR3 is 12 amino acids. The junction had 4 bases not matched to a gene; V was cut back by 4 bases and J by 7 bases. In nucleotides, the CDR3 is TGCGCCAGCAGCCTTGGACAGGCGACCCAGTACTTC. Translation: CASSLGQATQYF.

This clonotype was detected ten times or more. The chain joins TRBV2 to TRBJ1-4; perhaps TRBD1 as D (6 bases). Germline V gives CDR1 SNHLY, CDR2 FYNNEI. Trimming removed 2 bases at V and 5 bases at J, with 12 bases between. The CDR3 has 15 residues. CDR3 region: CASSESGQPNEKLFF. For the CDR3, the DNA is TGTGCCAGCAGTGAATCAGGACAGCCAAATGAAAAACTGTTTTTT.

Many counts were recorded for this clonotype. This rearrangement joins TRBV7-2 to TRBJ2-7, with D maybe TRBD2 (6 bases). This CDR3 contains 13 residues. Trimming removed 6 bases from V and 5 bases from J, with 14 bases in between. Germline V CDR1 and CDR2: SGHTA, FQGNSA. The CDR3 protein is CASSHPGVNEQYF. CDR3 coding DNA: TGTGCCAGCAGTCACCCGGGAGTCAACGAGCAGTACTTC.

CDR3 nucleotide sequence: TGTGCCAGCAGCTGGGCAGGGATAGAGACCCAGTACTTC. It yields the protein CASSWAGIETQYF. V is TRBV11-2 and J is TRBJ2-5; perhaps TRBD1 as D (5 bases). The CDR3 contains 13 residues. Germline V gene sequence: CDR1 SGHAT, CDR2 FQNNGV. The V and J ends lost 4 bases and 4 bases respectively, with 10 bases between them.

The chain joins TRBV9 to TRBJ2-3; D might be TRBD1 (5 bases). The V end lost 1 base, the J end lost 5 bases, and 8 bases lay between the germline ends. CDR3 length: 13 amino acids. The germline V gene encodes CDR1 SGDLS and CDR2 YYNGEE. The CDR3 region has the DNA TGTGCCAGCAGCGTAAGTAGGGGAGATACGCAGTATTTT. This translates into CASSVSRGDTQYF. The full variable domain, completed using reference TRBV9 and TRBJ2-3, is DSGVTQTPKHLITATGQRVTLRCSPRSGDLSVYWYQQSLDQGLQFLIQYYNGEERAKGNILERFSAQQFPDLHSELNLSSLELGDSALYFCASSVSRGDTQYFGPGTRLTVL.

This clonotype appeared many times. The gene calls are TRBV12-3 or TRBV12-4 and TRBJ2-2; 9 positions match TRBD1. The CDR3 has 17 amino acids. V gave up 6 bases and J gave up 2 bases; unmatched junction bases: 10. The CDR3 nucleotides are TGTGCCAGCAGCCCGGACAGGGGCTTGATCAACACCGGGGAGCTGTTTTTT. This codes for CASSPDRGLINTGELFF.